The 13 T cell receptor beta chains presented below share a single source sample, sequenced in a study of T-cell memory formation after mild COVID-19. In TCRdb, the 5' RACE reads were re-called with MiXCR into one record per CDR3 protein. The repertoire holds about 430,000 distinct CDR3 sequences, with roughly 18% as singletons. Sequenced: PBMCs or a T cell subset sorted from them (not recorded which). The receptors shown here come from a man aged 18 to 35 who had mild COVID-19 (a few samples of this study predate the infection). Cell type and time point are not known.

The chain joins TRBV6-2 or TRBV6-3 to TRBJ2-1, with 8 bases aligning to TRBD2. Trimming took 7 bases from V and 6 from J; bases not matched to a gene: 11. The germline gives CDR1 MNHEY, CDR2 SVGEGT. This CDR3 is built from 15 residues. CDR3 amino acids: CASKHSGGLFNEQFF. Written as DNA, the CDR3 is TGTGCCAGCAAACACAGCGGGGGACTTTTCAATGAGCAGTTCTTC.

In this sample, this clonotype turned up a few times. This sequence joins TRBV4-2 and TRBJ1-5; tentatively, D is TRBD1 (5 bases). Trimming removed 1 base from V and 4 bases from J, with 5 bases in between. CDR1 is LGHNA, CDR2 YNFKEQ, per germline. This CDR3 region has 13 residues. The CDR3 spells CASSQGQNQPQHF. CDR3 nucleotides: TGTGCCAGCAGCCAAGGACAGAATCAGCCCCAGCATTTT.

The chain carries TRBV6-2 or TRBV6-3 and TRBJ1-1; D possibly corresponds to TRBD1 (5 bases). CDR1 and CDR2 from the germline V gene are MNHEY and SVGEGT. This CDR3 is built from 18 residues. Trimming removed 2 bases at V and 0 bases at J, with 19 bases between. DNA of the CDR3: TGTGCCAGCAGTTACAGGCCACAGGTTTTATCGGTGAACACTGAAGCTTTCTTT. Translation: CASSYRPQVLSVNTEAFF.

The rearrangement links TRBV20-1 to TRBJ2-1; D is perhaps TRBD1 or TRBD2 (6 bases each). V was pared by 0 bases and J by 9 bases, with 12 bases between. Germline V gene sequence: CDR1 DFQATT, CDR2 SNEGSKA (reference sequence). The length of the CDR3 is 13 residues. CDR3 coding DNA: TGCAGTGCTAGAGATGGGGGGCAGGCTGAGCAGTTCTTC. Its translation: CSARDGGQAEQFF.

This clonotype was counted between two and nine times. CDR3 protein: CASSGPEIAKNIQYF. The DNA for the CDR3 is TGTGCCAGCAGTGGGCCGGAGATAGCCAAAAACATTCAGTACTTC. The rearrangement links TRBV2 to TRBJ2-4; D is ambiguous. V lost 4 bases and J 0 bases, leaving 10 bases between the germline ends. The CDR3 is made up of 15 amino acids. Germline values: CDR1 SNHLY, CDR2 FYNNEI.

The rearrangement joins TRBV5-4 to TRBJ2-1, with D tentatively TRBD1 (5 bases). Per the germline V gene, CDR1 is SGHNT and CDR2 is YYREEE (reference sequence). Trimming left V 4 bases short and J 0 bases short, with 14 bases between. The CDR3 runs 16 residues. The CDR3 DNA reads TGTGCCAGCAGCCCTGTAAGGGGAAGCTCCTACAATGAGCAGTTCTTC. Its translation is CASSPVRGSSYNEQFF.

Only a few counts were recorded for this clonotype. The chain has TRBV7-9 and TRBJ2-3; TRBD2 agrees at 12 bases. The V and J ends lost 4 bases and 5 bases, in that order; junction bases with no gene match: 10. In germline, CDR1 is SEHNR, CDR2 FQNEAQ (reference sequence). The CDR3 length is 17 residues. CDR3 region: CASSSFLAGGLLDTQYF. For the CDR3, the DNA is TGTGCCAGCAGCTCCTTCCTAGCGGGGGGGCTATTAGATACGCAGTATTTT.

This clonotype has more than one count but fewer than ten. V gene TRBV10-3 combines with J gene TRBJ2-2; 9 nucleotides match TRBD1. CDR3 length: 14 amino acids. Germline V gene data show CDR1 as ENHRY and CDR2 as SYGVKD. After removal of 10 bases from V and 1 base from J, the junction contained 4 bases not matched to a gene. CDR3 in DNA: TGTGCCACCACGGGACAGGGGAACACCGGGGAGCTGTTTTTT. It codes for CATTGQGNTGELFF.

V gene TRBV6-4 combines with J gene TRBJ2-3; D not resolved. The CDR3 has 15 amino acids. The V end was cut by 0 bases, the J end by 0 bases, with 7 bases between. Looked up from germline, CDR1 is MRHNA and CDR2 is SNTAGT. This chain's CDR3 is CASSDSSRSTDTQYF. The CDR3 DNA is TGTGCCAGCAGTGACTCTTCTCGTAGCACAGATACGCAGTATTTT.

The chain has TRBV19 and TRBJ2-7; 9 nucleotides agree with TRBD1. Germline CDR1 and CDR2: LNHDA and SQIVND (reference sequence). V shed 8 bases, J shed 0 bases, and the junction held 5 bases outside the gene matches. The CDR3 has 14 amino acids. Written as DNA, the CDR3 is TGTGCCAGTGCCCCGGGACAGGGCTCCTACGAGCAGTACTTC. It specifies CASAPGQGSYEQYF.

The chain joins TRBV3-1 to TRBJ2-1; 7 positions agree with TRBD1. Germline V gives CDR1 LGHDT, CDR2 YNNKEL (reference sequence). The CDR3 sequence is 17 residues long. V was clipped by 4 bases and J by 0 bases; unmatched bases: 9. CDR3 amino acids: CASSRQRGPSSYNEQFF. The DNA for the CDR3 is TGTGCCAGCAGCCGACAGAGGGGGCCGAGCTCCTACAATGAGCAGTTCTTC.

This clonotype was seen a few times. The chain carries TRBV28 and TRBJ2-3; 8 positions agree with TRBD2. The germline V gene encodes CDR1 MDHEN and CDR2 SYDVKM. The CDR3 spans 15 residues. With V trimmed by 7 bases and J by 1 base, 7 bases remained unmatched. The CDR3 bases are TGTGCCAGCATAGATCTGACTAGCGGCACAGATACGCAGTATTTT. It yields the protein CASIDLTSGTDTQYF.

Many counts were recorded for this clonotype. The V and J genes are TRBV3-1 and TRBJ1-1; no clear D gene. The germline gives CDR1 LGHDT, CDR2 YNNKEL (reference sequence). The CDR3 length is 14 residues. Trimming took 3 bases from V and 1 from J, leaving 9 bases between them. For the CDR3, the DNA is TGTGCCAGCAGCCACCCCGCATGGAACACTGAAGCTTTCTTT. Its translation: CASSHPAWNTEAFF.